This T cell receptor (beta chain) derives from a study of beta chain features in type 1 diabetes. Study observations and caveats: At VDJ recombination sites, type 1 diabetes patients had fewer insertions and more deleted nucleotides. Shorter TCRB CDR3s, moderately but significantly so, marked every one of the four CD4+ subsets in Type 1 diabetes patients.

Sampling consisted of one heparinised blood draw per donor, averaging about 116 mL. CD45RO/CCR7/CD25/CD127/CD95/CD27 separated CD4+ naive, central memory, regulatory and stem cell-like memory cells by sorting. Concerning this clone itself: The antigen is unknown.

Germline V gene lookup returns CDR1 LGHNA and CDR2 YNFKEQ. This CDR3 comprises 16 residues. J was trimmed by 0 bases and V by 5 bases; bases with no gene match: 8. Sequenced material consisted of expressed TCRB transcripts (all of the isolated RNA was reverse transcribed). The method was immunoSEQ multiplex PCR; TCRdb's version includes in-frame clones alone and lacks a portion of them. The sample includes 200,000 to 300,000 clones, approximately 10% seen only once; the top ten take approximately 0.015%. The origin of this receptor is a man between 25 and 39 years old with type 1 diabetes. The V gene is TRBV4-2, the J gene TRBJ2-7, with 9 bases lining up with TRBD1. The sequenced sample consisted of naive CD4+ T cells from blood. CDR3 sequence: CASSSTGTGSSYEQYF. The CDR3 coding sequence is TGTGCCAGCAGCTCCACCGGGACAGGGAGCTCCTACGAGCAGTACTTC.